Following are 3 T cell receptor beta chains from one sample sequenced in a study of blood T cell repertoires in COVID-19. Here immunoSEQ multiplex PCR was the method, and the copy in TCRdb shows in-frame clones only, minus some. The data show some 110,000 clones, over 70% seen once. Sequenced: peripheral blood. All receptors come from a human donor with acute or convalescent COVID-19. The donor label of this sample is uncertain.

The chain employs TRBV12-2 and TRBJ1-4; the table's D call, TRBD1, has no DNA check behind it. TRBV12-2 corresponds to a pseudogene. The CDR3 has 16 amino acids. The CDR3 sequence: CASRPTPGQKNEKLFF. The CDR3 nucleotides read TGTGCAAGTCGCCCTACCCCGGGACAAAAGAATGAAAAACTGTTTTTT.

The V gene is TRBV2, the J gene TRBJ1-5; D might be TRBD1 (6 bases). The V and J ends lost 3 bases and 0 bases respectively, with 18 bases between them. Germline assignment: CDR1 SNHLY and CDR2 FYNNEI. The CDR3 has 18 residues. The CDR3 DNA reads TGTGCCAGCAGTGAGAGAGGGGGGGCCCGACATAGCAATCAGCCCCAGCATTTT. Translation: CASSERGGARHSNQPQHF.

The chain joins TRBV24-1 to TRBJ1-2; 8 bases line up with TRBD1. This CDR3 has 14 amino acids. Germline loops: CDR1 KGHDR, CDR2 SFDVKD. V was clipped by 1 base and J by 6 bases; unmatched bases: 3. The CDR3 sequence is CATSDFWTGNGYTF. The CDR3 DNA sequence: TGTGCCACCAGTGATTTCTGGACAGGGAATGGCTACACCTTC.